Below, 14 T cell receptor beta chains from the same sample are listed, as sequenced in a study of control samples from healthy donors and cancer patients. TCRdb's table, derived via immunoSEQ multiplex PCR, lists solely in-frame clones and lacks some. The profile covers 120,000 or so clones, with 87% appearing a single time and under 2% taken by the ten largest. Sequenced: blood. These receptors originate from a man in his late teens or twenties in good health.

V gene TRBV5-1 combines with J gene TRBJ2-2; possibly TRBD2 for D (5 bases). The V end was cut by 0 bases, the J end by 3 bases, with 9 bases between. Germline values: CDR1 SGHRS, CDR2 YFSETQ. The CDR3 totals 15 residues. CDR3 coding DNA: TGCGCCAGCAGCTTGGCGGGAAAGGACACCGGGGAGCTGTTTTTT. It encodes CASSLAGKDTGELFF.

J is TRBJ1-2 and V is TRBV18; a weak D match, TRBD1 (6 bases). Deletions cut 6 bases from V and 2 bases from J, with 13 bases between. In germline, CDR1 is KGHSH, CDR2 LQKENI. The CDR3 runs to 14 residues. CDR3 amino acids: CASSPGGANYGYTF. The CDR3 DNA follows: TGTGCCAGCTCTCCTGGGGGGGCGAACTATGGCTACACCTTC. Full variable domain (remainder filled in from reference TRBV18 and TRBJ1-2): NAGVMQNPRHLVRRRGQEARLRCSPMKGHSHVYWYRQLPEEGLKFMVYLQKENIIDESGMPKERFSAEFPKEGPSILRIQQVVRGDSAAYFCASSPGGANYGYTFGSGTRLTVV.

The chain is built from TRBV27 and TRBJ1-5; TRBD1 might be the D (5 bases). V dropped 6 bases and J dropped 3 bases, with 15 bases sitting between them. CDR1 and CDR2 (germline): MNHEY, SMNVEV (reference sequence). The CDR3 runs to 15 residues. This chain's CDR3 is CASSLGTAVNQPQHF. In nucleotides, the CDR3 is TGTGCCAGCAGCCTCGGGACGGCCGTCAATCAGCCCCAGCATTTT.

Worth noting for this clone: The sample holds other DNA sequences that translate to the same CDR3. The V call is TRBV12-3 or TRBV12-4, the J call TRBJ1-2, with a tentative D call TRBD1 (5 bases). This CDR3 region has 13 residues. V was shortened by 5 bases and J by 5 bases, with 12 bases between the two germline ends. DNA of the CDR3: TGTGCCAGCAGTACCCGTGACAGTTATGGCTACACCTTC. Residues: CASSTRDSYGYTF.

The chain uses TRBV24-1 and TRBJ2-7; TRBD1 matches 11 bases. In germline, CDR1 is KGHDR, CDR2 SFDVKD. The CDR3 is 13 residues long. V lost 9 bases, J lost 5 bases, and 5 bases stayed unmatched. CDR3 amino acids: CATQGQGDHEQYF. The CDR3 DNA follows: TGTGCCACCCAGGGACAGGGGGACCACGAGCAGTACTTC.

In nucleotides, the CDR3 is TGTGCCACCCTGGGACAGTCGTGGCAAGAGACCCAGTACTTC. Its protein product is CATLGQSWQETQYF. V and J are TRBV2 and TRBJ2-5; 7 positions match TRBD1. The CDR3 loop spans 14 amino acids. V lost 10 bases and J lost 2; bases outside the gene matches: 10. CDR1 and CDR2 from the germline V gene are SNHLY and FYNNEI.

This chain joins TRBV20-1 and TRBJ1-2, with D unclear. The CDR3 sequence is 11 residues long. V lost 3 bases, J lost 7 bases, and 9 bases lay in between. Germline CDR1 DFQATT, CDR2 SNEGSKA (reference sequence). For the CDR3, the DNA is TGCAGTGCTAGCCCCACTAGTGGCTACACCTTC. It yields the protein CSASPTSGYTF.

The rearrangement links TRBV5-1 to TRBJ2-2; 9 bases are shared with TRBD1. Trimming took 3 bases from V and 7 from J; bases not matched to a gene: 10. CDR3 length equals 16 residues. CDR1 and CDR2 (germline): SGHRS, YFSETQ. As DNA, the CDR3 is TGCGCCAGCAGCTCAACCGGGACAGGGTTGATCGGGGAGCTGTTTTTT. Translated: CASSSTGTGLIGELFF. Full variable domain (rest looked up from reference TRBV5-1 and TRBJ2-2): KAGVTQTPRYLIKTRGQQVTLSCSPISGHRSVSWYQQTPGQGLQFLFEYFSETQRNKGNFPGRFSGRQFSNSRSEMNVSTLELGDSALYLCASSSTGTGLIGELFFGEGSRLTVL.

For this clone: The junction does not match germline at one end; this may be a read error. This rearrangement joins TRBV7-3 to TRBJ1-1; D ambiguous. The CDR3 is 12 amino acids. Germline V gene lookup returns CDR1 SGHTA and CDR2 FQGTGA. The CDR3 spells CASSLNGGSREW. The DNA for the CDR3 is TGTGCCAGCAGCTTAAATGGAGGGTCACGCGAATGG.

The CDR3 is CASSLTSGLNLGEQYF. CDR3 in DNA: TGTGCCAGCAGCTTAACTAGCGGTCTCAACCTAGGCGAGCAGTACTTC. The chain couples TRBV7-2 to TRBJ2-7, with 8 nucleotides matching TRBD2. The V and J ends lost 2 bases and 6 bases, in that order; junction bases with no gene match: 12. This CDR3 region has 16 residues. Germline V gene lookup returns CDR1 SGHTA and CDR2 FQGNSA.

The chain recombines TRBV2 with TRBJ2-5, with 7 bases that match TRBD2. The trim removed 6 bases at V and 5 bases at J, leaving 12 bases unmatched. The CDR3 loop spans 15 amino acids. Germline CDR1 reads SNHLY; CDR2 reads FYNNEI. The CDR3 sequence is CASSVREAPLETQYF. The CDR3 DNA reads TGTGCCAGCAGCGTACGGGAGGCCCCATTGGAGACCCAGTACTTC.

The chain links TRBV6-1 to TRBJ2-2; TRBD2 matches 7 bases. Germline assignment: CDR1 MNHNS and CDR2 SASEGT. The CDR3 totals 18 residues. After removal of 4 bases from V and 5 bases from J, the junction contained 16 bases not matched to a gene. CDR3 in DNA: TGTGCCAGCAGTGGCAAGAAGGTATCTAGCGGTGATACCGGGGAGCTGTTTTTT. It translates to CASSGKKVSSGDTGELFF.

This clone was observed a single time. This chain links TRBV4-1 with TRBJ1-5; D uncertain. V lost 4 bases and J 0 bases, leaving 7 bases between the germline ends. CDR1 is MGHRA, CDR2 YSYEKL, per germline. The CDR3 totals 14 residues. CDR3 sequence reads: CASSLTYSNQPQHF. DNA for the CDR3: TGCGCCAGCAGCCTGACCTATAGCAATCAGCCCCAGCATTTT.

This chain connects TRBV9 to TRBJ1-5; 10 bases line up with TRBD1. V lost 4 bases, J lost 2 bases, and 6 bases stayed unmatched. The CDR3 has 16 residues. Looked up from germline, CDR1 is SGDLS and CDR2 is YYNGEE. The CDR3 sequence: CASSRTGTGGNQPQHF. CDR3 coding DNA: TGTGCCAGCAGCCGAACCGGGACAGGGGGCAATCAGCCCCAGCATTTT.